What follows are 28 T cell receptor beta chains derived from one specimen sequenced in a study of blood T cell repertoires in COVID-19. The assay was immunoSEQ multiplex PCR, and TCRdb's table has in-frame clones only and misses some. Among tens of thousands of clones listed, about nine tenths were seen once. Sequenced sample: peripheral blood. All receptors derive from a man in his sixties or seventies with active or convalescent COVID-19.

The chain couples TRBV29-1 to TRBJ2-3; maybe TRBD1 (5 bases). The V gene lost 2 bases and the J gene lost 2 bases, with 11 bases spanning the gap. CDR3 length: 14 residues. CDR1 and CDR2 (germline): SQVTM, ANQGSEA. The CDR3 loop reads CSVESRGHTDTQYF. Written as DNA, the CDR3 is TGCAGCGTTGAAAGTAGGGGCCACACAGATACGCAGTATTTT.

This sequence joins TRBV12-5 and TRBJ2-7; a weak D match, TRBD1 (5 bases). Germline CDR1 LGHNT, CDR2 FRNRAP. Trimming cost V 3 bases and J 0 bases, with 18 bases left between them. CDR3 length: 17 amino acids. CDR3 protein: CASGLISRQGISYEQYF. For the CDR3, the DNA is TGTGCTAGTGGTTTAATCAGCCGTCAGGGCATCTCCTACGAGCAGTACTTC.

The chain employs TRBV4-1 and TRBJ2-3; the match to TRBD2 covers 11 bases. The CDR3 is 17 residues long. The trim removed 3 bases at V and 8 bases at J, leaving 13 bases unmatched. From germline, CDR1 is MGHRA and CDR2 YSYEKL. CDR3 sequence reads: CASSQALTSGTSGTQYF. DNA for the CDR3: TGCGCCAGCAGCCAGGCCTTGACTAGCGGGACCAGTGGTACGCAGTATTTT.

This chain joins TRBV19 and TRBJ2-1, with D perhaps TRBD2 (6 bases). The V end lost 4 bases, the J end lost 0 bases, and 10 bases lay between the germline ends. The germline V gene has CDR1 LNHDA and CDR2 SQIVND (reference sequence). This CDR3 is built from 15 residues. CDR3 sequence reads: CASSNAGPSYNEQFF. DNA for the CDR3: TGTGCCAGTAGTAATGCGGGGCCCTCCTACAATGAGCAGTTCTTC.

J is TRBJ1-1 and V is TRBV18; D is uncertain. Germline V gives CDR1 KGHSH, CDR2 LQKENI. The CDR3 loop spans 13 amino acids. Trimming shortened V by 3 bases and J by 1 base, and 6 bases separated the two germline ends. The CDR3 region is CASSPRENTEAFF. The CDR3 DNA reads TGTGCCAGCTCACCTCGCGAGAACACTGAAGCTTTCTTT.

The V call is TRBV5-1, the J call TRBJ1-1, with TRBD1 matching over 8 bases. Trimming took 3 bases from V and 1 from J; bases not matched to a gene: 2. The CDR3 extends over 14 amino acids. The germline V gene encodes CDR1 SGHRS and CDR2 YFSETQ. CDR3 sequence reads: CASSWTGSNTEAFF. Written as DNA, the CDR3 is TGCGCCAGCAGCTGGACAGGGTCGAACACTGAAGCTTTCTTT.

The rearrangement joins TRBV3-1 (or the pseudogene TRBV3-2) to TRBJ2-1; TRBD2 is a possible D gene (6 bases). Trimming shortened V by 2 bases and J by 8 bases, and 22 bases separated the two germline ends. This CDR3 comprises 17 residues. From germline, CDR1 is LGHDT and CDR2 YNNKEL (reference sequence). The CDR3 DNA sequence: TGTGCCAGCAGCCAATTATCGGGACTCCCCGCCGAGTATGAGCAGTTCTTC. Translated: CASSQLSGLPAEYEQFF.

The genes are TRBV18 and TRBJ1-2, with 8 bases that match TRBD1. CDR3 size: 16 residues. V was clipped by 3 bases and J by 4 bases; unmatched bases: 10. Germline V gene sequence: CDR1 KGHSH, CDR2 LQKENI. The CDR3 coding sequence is TGTGCCAGCTCACCTTCACGGCTGACAGGGGCCTATGGCTACACCTTC. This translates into CASSPSRLTGAYGYTF.

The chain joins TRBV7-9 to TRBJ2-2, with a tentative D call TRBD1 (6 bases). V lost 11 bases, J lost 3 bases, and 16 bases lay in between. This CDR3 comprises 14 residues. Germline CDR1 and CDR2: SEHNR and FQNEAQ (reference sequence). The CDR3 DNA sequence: TGTGCCCATGAGGGGCCAGGGGACACCGGGGAGCTGTTTTTT. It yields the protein CAHEGPGDTGELFF.

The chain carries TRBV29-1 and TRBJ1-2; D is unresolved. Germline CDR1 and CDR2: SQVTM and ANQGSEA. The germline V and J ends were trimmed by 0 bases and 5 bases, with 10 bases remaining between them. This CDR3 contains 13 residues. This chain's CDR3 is CSVEDLQTYGYTF. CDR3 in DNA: TGCAGCGTTGAAGATCTTCAGACTTATGGCTACACCTTC.

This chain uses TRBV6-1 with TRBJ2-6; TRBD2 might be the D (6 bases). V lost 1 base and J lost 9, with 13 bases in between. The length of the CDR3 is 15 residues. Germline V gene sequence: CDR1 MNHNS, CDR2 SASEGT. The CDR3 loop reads CASSEGQTGLNVLTF. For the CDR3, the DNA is TGTGCCAGCAGTGAAGGGCAGACGGGACTCAACGTCCTGACTTTC.

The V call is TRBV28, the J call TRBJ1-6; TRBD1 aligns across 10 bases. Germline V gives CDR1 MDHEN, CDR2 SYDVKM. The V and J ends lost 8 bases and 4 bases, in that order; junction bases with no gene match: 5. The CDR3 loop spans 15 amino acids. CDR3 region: CASPPGQGYNSPLHF. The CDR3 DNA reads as TGTGCCAGCCCCCCGGGACAGGGGTATAATTCACCCCTCCACTTT.

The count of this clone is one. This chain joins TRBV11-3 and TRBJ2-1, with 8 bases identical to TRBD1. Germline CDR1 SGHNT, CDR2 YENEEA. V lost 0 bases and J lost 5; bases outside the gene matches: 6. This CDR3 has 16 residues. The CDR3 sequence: CASSLEGTGPNNEQFF. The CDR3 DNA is TGTGCCAGCAGCTTAGAAGGGACAGGTCCTAACAATGAGCAGTTCTTC.

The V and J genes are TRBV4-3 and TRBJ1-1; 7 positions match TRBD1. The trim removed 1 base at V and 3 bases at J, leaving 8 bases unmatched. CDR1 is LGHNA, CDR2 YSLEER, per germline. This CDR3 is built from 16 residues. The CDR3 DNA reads TGCGCCAGCAGCCAAGGGCGCCGACAGGGCGACACTGAAGCTTTCTTT. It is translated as CASSQGRRQGDTEAFF.

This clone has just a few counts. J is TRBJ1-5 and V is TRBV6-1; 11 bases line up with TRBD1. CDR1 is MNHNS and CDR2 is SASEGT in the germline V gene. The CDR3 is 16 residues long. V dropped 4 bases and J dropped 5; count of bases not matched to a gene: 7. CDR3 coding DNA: TGTGCCAGCAGTGCCTCCGGGACAGGGGGTCATCAGCCCCAGCATTTT. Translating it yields CASSASGTGGHQPQHF.

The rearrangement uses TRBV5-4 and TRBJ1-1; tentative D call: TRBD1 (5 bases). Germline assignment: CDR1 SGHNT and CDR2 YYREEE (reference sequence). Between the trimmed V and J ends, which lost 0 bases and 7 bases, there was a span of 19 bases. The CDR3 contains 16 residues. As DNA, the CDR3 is TGTGCCAGCAGCTTGGGCGCAGGGAGGCAATTCGGTGAAGCTTTCTTT. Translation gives CASSLGAGRQFGEAFF.

The CDR3 is CASRRGGSYEQYF. CDR3 nucleotides: TGTGCCAGCAGACGGGGGGGTTCCTACGAGCAGTACTTC. V is TRBV6-5 and J is TRBJ2-7; 8 nucleotides line up with TRBD2. CDR1 is MNHEY, CDR2 SVGAGI, per germline. Trimming removed 6 bases from V and 1 base from J; junction bases left unmatched: 2. The CDR3 contains 13 residues.

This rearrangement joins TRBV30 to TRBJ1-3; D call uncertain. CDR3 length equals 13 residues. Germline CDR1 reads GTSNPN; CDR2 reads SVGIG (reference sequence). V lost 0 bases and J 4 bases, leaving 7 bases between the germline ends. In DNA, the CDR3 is TGTGCCTGGAGTGTTATCGTGGGAAACACCATATATTTT. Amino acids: CAWSVIVGNTIYF.

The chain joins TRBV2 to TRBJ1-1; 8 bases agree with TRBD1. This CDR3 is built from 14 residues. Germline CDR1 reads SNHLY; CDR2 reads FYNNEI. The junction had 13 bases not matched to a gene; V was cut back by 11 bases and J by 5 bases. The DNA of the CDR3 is TGTGCCGGCCCGATGGACAGGGAAGGGACTGAAGCTTTCTTT. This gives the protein CAGPMDREGTEAFF.

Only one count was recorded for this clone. DNA for the CDR3: TGTGCCACCAGTGATTCCCGGACAGGAAACACTGAAGCTTTCTTT. Its protein product is CATSDSRTGNTEAFF. J is TRBJ1-1 and V is TRBV24-1, with 7 bases aligning to TRBD1. J gave up 2 bases and V 2 bases, and 4 bases lay outside the gene matches. This CDR3 spans 15 amino acids. The germline CDR1 and CDR2 sequences are KGHDR and SFDVKD.

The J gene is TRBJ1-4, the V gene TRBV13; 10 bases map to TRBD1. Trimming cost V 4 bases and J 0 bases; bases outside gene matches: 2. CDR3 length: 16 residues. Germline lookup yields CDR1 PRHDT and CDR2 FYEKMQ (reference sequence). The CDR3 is CASSSGTGATNEKLFF. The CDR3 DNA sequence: TGTGCCAGCAGCTCCGGGACAGGGGCAACTAATGAAAAACTGTTTTTT.

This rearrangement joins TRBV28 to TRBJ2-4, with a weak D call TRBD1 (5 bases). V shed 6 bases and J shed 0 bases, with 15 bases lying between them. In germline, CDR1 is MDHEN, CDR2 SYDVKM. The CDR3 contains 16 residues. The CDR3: CASSQRQPGAKNIQYF. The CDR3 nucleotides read TGTGCCAGCAGCCAAAGACAGCCTGGAGCCAAAAACATTCAGTACTTC.

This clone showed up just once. CDR3 in DNA: TGTGCCATCAGTGCCCAAATCCATAGCAATCAGCCCCAGCATTTT. Amino acid sequence: CAISAQIHSNQPQHF. The chain is built from TRBV10-3 and TRBJ1-5; D gene uncertain. The germline gives CDR1 ENHRY, CDR2 SYGVKD. This CDR3 has 15 amino acids. Trimming stripped 4 bases from V and 0 bases from J, with 10 bases between.

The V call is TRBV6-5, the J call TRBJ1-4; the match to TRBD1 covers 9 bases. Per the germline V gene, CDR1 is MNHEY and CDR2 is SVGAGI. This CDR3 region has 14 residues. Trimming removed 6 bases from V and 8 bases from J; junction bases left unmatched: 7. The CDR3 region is CASSPTGGREKLFF. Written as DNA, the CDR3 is TGTGCCAGCAGCCCCACAGGGGGCCGGGAAAAACTGTTTTTT.

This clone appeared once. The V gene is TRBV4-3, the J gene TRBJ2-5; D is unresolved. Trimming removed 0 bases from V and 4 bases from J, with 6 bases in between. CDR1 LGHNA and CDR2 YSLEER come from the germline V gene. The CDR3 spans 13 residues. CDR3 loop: CASSQELLETQYF. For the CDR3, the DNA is TGCGCCAGCAGCCAAGAACTCTTAGAGACCCAGTACTTC.

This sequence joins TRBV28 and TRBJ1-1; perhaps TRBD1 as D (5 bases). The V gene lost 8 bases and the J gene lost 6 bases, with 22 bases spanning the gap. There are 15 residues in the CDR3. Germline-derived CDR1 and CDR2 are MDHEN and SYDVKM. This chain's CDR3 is CASLYSGDRDPEAFF. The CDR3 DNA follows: TGTGCCAGCTTATACTCGGGGGACCGAGACCCTGAAGCTTTCTTT.

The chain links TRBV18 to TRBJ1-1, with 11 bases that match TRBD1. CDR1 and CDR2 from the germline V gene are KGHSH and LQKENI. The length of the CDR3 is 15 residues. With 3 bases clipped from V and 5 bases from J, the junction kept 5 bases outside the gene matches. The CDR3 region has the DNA TGTGCCAGCTCACCCCTGGACAGGGGGCGGACTGAAGCTTTCTTT. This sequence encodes CASSPLDRGRTEAFF. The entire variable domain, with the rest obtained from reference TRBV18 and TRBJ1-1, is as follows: NAGVMQNPRHLVRRRGQEARLRCSPMKGHSHVYWYRQLPEEGLKFMVYLQKENIIDESGMPKERFSAEFPKEGPSILRIQQVVRGDSAAYFCASSPLDRGRTEAFFGQGTRLTVV.

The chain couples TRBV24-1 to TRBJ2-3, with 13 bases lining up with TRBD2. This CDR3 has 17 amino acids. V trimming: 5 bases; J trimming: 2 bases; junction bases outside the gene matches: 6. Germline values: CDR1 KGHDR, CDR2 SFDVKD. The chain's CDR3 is CATSVRLAGGPTDTQYF. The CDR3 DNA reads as TGTGCCACCAGTGTTCGACTAGCGGGGGGCCCCACAGATACGCAGTATTTT.